This TCR beta chain was sequenced during a study of blood T cells in healthy people across ages. Study background: With template switching, about one barcoded beta molecule was captured per two T cells. Study-wide points: In older individuals, TCR beta diversity per million T cells was lower, falling roughly linearly with age.

The total RNA that was extracted per sample amounted to at least 5.5 micrograms. This clonotype showed up just a few times. The antigen remains unidentified. Combining a sample-barcoded 5' primer with a J-beta primer mix, a second PCR ran for roughly 7 to 12 cycles. Each cDNA molecule, via a template-switch adaptor with 12 random nucleotides, was tagged. TCRdb used MiXCR to reprocess the 5' RACE reads, holding one entry per CDR3 protein. Seen here are some 1,500,000 distinct CDR3 sequences, approximately 39% observed once, and the top ten hold about 4%. Input material: blood. This TCR was sampled from a woman aged 18 to 35 in good health.

The CDR3 sequence: CAWSEGTASNQPQHF. The CDR3 DNA reads TGTGCCTGGAGTGAAGGGACAGCTAGCAATCAGCCCCAGCATTTT. The gene calls are TRBV30 and TRBJ1-5, with 7 bases fitting TRBD1. Looked up from germline, CDR1 is GTSNPN and CDR2 is SVGIG (reference sequence). After removal of 1 base from V and 0 bases from J, the junction contained 3 bases not matched to a gene. The CDR3 runs 15 residues. The full variable domain, in which reference TRBV30 and TRBJ1-5 provide the parts outside the CDR3, is SQTIHQWPATLVQPVGSPLSLECTVEGTSNPNLYWYRQAAGRGLQLLFYSVGIGQISSEVPQNLSASRPQDRQFILSSKKLLLSDSGFYLCAWSEGTASNQPQHFGDGTRLSIL.